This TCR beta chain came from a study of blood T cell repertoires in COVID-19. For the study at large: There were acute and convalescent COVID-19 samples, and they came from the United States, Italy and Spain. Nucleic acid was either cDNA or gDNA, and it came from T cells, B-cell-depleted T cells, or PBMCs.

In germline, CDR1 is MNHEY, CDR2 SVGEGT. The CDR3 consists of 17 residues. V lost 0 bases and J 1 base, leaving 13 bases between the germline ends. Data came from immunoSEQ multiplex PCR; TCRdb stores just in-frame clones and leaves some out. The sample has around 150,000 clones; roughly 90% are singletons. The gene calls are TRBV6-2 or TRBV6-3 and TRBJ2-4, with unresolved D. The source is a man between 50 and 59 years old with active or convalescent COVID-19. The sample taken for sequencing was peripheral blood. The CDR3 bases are TGTGCCAGCAGTTACTCGAAATTTCGGAGTGCCAAAAACATTCAGTACTTC. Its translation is CASSYSKFRSAKNIQYF.